This T cell receptor (beta chain) was sequenced in a study of blood T cell repertoires in COVID-19. On the study more broadly: Cohort 3 recovered donors had two negative PCRs, clearance, or symptom resolution. The origin of the acute and convalescent COVID-19 samples was the United States, Italy and Spain. The cDNA or gDNA used as material had been derived from T cells, B-cell-depleted T cells, or PBMCs.

The data were produced by immunoSEQ multiplex PCR, yet TCRdb's version contains in-frame clones alone and is incomplete. This table has under 400,000 clones, approximately 87% appearing once. The source is a middle-aged man in a cohort exposed to, infected with or recovered from COVID-19 (not recorded which). The specimen was PBMCs or T cells enriched from blood (not recorded which).

This CDR3 reads CASNPLTAGGTYEQYF. CDR3 nucleotide sequence: TGTGCCAGCAACCCCCTTACGGCGGGAGGAACCTACGAGCAGTACTTC. The chain joins TRBV4-2 to TRBJ2-7; TRBD2 matches at 8 bases. The length of the CDR3 is 16 residues. With 7 bases clipped from V and 2 bases from J, the junction kept 13 bases outside the gene matches. Germline loops: CDR1 LGHNA, CDR2 YNFKEQ.